The entry that follows covers one T cell receptor beta chain sequence. The assay was immunoSEQ multiplex PCR, and TCRdb's table has in-frame clones only and misses some. The sample has fewer than 200 clones, around 96% seen once; the top ten hold roughly 8.9%. Trimming took 2 bases from V and 2 from J, leaving 10 bases between them. The length of the CDR3 is 15 residues. The germline gives CDR1 SGHAT, CDR2 FQNNGV. These data come from a study of T cell repertoires in ileal Crohn's disease. Study overall: From the resection specimen's proximal margin, biopsies were taken as MI.

Specified time point: proximal margin of the surgical specimen (macroscopically non-inflamed). The V and J genes are TRBV11-2 and TRBJ1-3, with a weak D call TRBD1 (5 bases). What was sequenced was ileal tissue. The clonotype comes from an adult with Crohn's disease. The CDR3 region is CASSLLGTAGNTIYF. The CDR3 DNA reads TGTGCCAGCAGCTTACTCGGGACGGCTGGAAACACCATATATTTT. The full variable domain, in which reference TRBV11-2 and TRBJ1-3 provide the parts outside the CDR3, is EAGVAQSPRYKIIEKRQSVAFWCNPISGHATLYWYQQILGQGPKLLIQFQNNGVVDDSQLPKDRFSAERLKGVDSTLKIQPAKLEDSAVYLCASSLLGTAGNTIYFGEGSWLTVV.